The entry below gives a single TCR beta chain sequence along with its context. The data are from a study of preoperative IRX-2 immunotherapy in early breast cancer. Treatment denoted: preoperative locoregional IRX-2 cytokine immunotherapy. Samples came from a phase Ib trial of preoperative locoregional IRX-2 cytokine immunotherapy. V was cut by 2 bases and J by 5 bases, with 13 bases left in between. CDR3 length equals 15 residues. Germline CDR1 reads SGDLS; CDR2 reads YYNGEE. Libraries were prepared by immunoSEQ multiplex PCR; TCRdb keeps only in-frame clonotypes and omits some of them. The repertoire holds tens of thousands of clones, 95% seen once, with roughly 16% in the top ten.

The sequence came from a human donor with breast cancer. The V gene is TRBV9, the J gene TRBJ1-4; D ambiguous. The sample in question was tumor tissue, obtained after IRX-2 immunotherapy. CDR3: CASSVGLRANEKLFF. The CDR3, as DNA: TGTGCCAGCAGCGTGGGATTGAGGGCCAATGAAAAACTGTTTTTT.